A single sample gave rise to the 14 T cell receptor beta chains below, sequenced in a study of blood T cell repertoires in COVID-19. Data came from immunoSEQ multiplex PCR; TCRdb stores just in-frame clones and leaves some out. This sample yields some 240,000 clones, of which 70% to 90% are seen a single time; under 8% belongs to the top ten. Material: PBMCs or T cells enriched from blood (not recorded which). The receptors stem from a woman aged 45-65 years who had been exposed to COVID-19.

This clone was found once. The chain uses TRBV4-1 and TRBJ1-1; the D is unclear. V gave up 4 bases and J gave up 5 bases, with 23 bases separating them. The CDR3 has 17 residues. Germline-derived CDR1 and CDR2 are MGHRA and YSYEKL. CDR3 sequence reads: CASSRLLWEGVGTEAFF. The CDR3 bases are TGCGCCAGCAGCCGCTTATTGTGGGAGGGAGTAGGGACTGAAGCTTTCTTT.

The chain recombines TRBV19 with TRBJ1-6; 9 bases are shared with TRBD1. This CDR3 is 14 amino acids long. Germline trimming cut 4 bases from V and 12 bases from J; bases unmatched to any gene: 7. Germline-derived CDR1 and CDR2 are LNHDA and SQIVND (reference sequence). CDR3 loop: CASSTSGTGIPLHF. CDR3 DNA: TGTGCCAGTAGTACTTCCGGGACAGGGATACCCCTCCACTTT. The full variable domain, its missing parts supplied by reference TRBV19 and TRBJ1-6, is DGGITQSPKYLFRKEGQNVTLSCEQNLNHDAMYWYRQDPGQGLRLIYYSQIVNDFQKGDIAEGYSVSREKKESFPLTVTSAQKNPTAFYLCASSTSGTGIPLHFGNGTRLTVT.

This chain uses TRBV5-1 with TRBJ2-1; 7 nucleotides match TRBD2. The V gene's germline CDR1 is SGHRS and CDR2 YFSETQ. With 4 bases clipped from V and 4 bases from J, the junction kept 5 bases outside the gene matches. The CDR3 is made up of 14 amino acids. The CDR3, as DNA: TGCGCCAGCAGCCAGCGGGGAGAGTACAATGAGCAGTTCTTC. The encoded protein is CASSQRGEYNEQFF.

The J gene is TRBJ1-2, the V gene TRBV10-3; weak D call: TRBD1 (6 bases). CDR3 length: 17 amino acids. Germline CDR1 ENHRY, CDR2 SYGVKD. V lost 4 bases and J lost 2, with 20 bases in between. CDR3: CAISGDYWDTSNYGYTF. The CDR3 bases are TGTGCCATCAGTGGGGACTACTGGGACACCTCCAACTATGGCTACACCTTC.

The CDR3 sequence is CASSSPDTLNTEAFF. CDR3 sequence (DNA): TGCGCCAGCAGCTCCCCCGACACTCTGAACACTGAAGCTTTCTTT. This sequence joins TRBV5-1 and TRBJ1-1; D uncertain. The CDR3 is 15 residues long. Germline CDR1 is SGHRS and CDR2 is YFSETQ. Trimming took off 3 bases at V and 0 bases at J, with 12 bases between the two ends.

The chain recombines TRBV4-3 with TRBJ2-7; D is possibly TRBD2 (6 bases). The CDR3 contains 15 residues. V lost 0 bases to trimming and J lost 2 bases, with 11 bases between them. In germline, CDR1 is LGHNA, CDR2 YSLEER. CDR3 in amino acids: CASSQDGAGPYEQYF. The DNA for the CDR3 is TGCGCCAGCAGCCAAGATGGAGCGGGCCCCTACGAGCAGTACTTC.

V usage is TRBV2 and J usage is TRBJ2-3, with D uncertain. Germline loops: CDR1 SNHLY, CDR2 FYNNEI. V was clipped by 0 bases and J by 12 bases, with 7 bases between them. This CDR3 is 11 amino acids long. CDR3 protein: CASSEARNQYF. The CDR3 bases are TGTGCCAGCAGTGAAGCGCGTAACCAGTATTTT.

This sequence joins TRBV13 and TRBJ2-2; D gene uncertain. The V gene's germline CDR1 is PRHDT and CDR2 FYEKMQ (reference sequence). This CDR3 spans 13 amino acids. V was clipped by 0 bases and J by 7 bases, with 6 bases between them. In nucleotides, the CDR3 is TGTGCCAGCAGCTTAGGGCGCTACGGGGAGCTGTTTTTT. This codes for CASSLGRYGELFF.

The V gene is TRBV10-1, the J gene TRBJ1-1; 9 bases line up with TRBD1. The CDR3 totals 18 residues. In germline, CDR1 is WNHNN, CDR2 SYGVQD (reference sequence). Losses at the gene ends were 2 bases for V and 1 base for J; bases not matched to a gene: 11. CDR3 loop: CASSEQRTGVVRNTEAFF. The CDR3 DNA is TGCGCCAGCAGTGAGCAAAGGACAGGGGTCGTACGGAACACTGAAGCTTTCTTT.

The gene calls are TRBV29-1 and TRBJ2-5; no definite D call. The CDR3 has 11 residues. Trimming removed 5 bases at V and 5 bases at J, with 9 bases between. CDR1 is SQVTM, CDR2 ANQGSEA, per germline. The CDR3 loop reads CSVLPRETQYF. DNA of the CDR3: TGCAGCGTTCTACCCCGGGAGACCCAGTACTTC.

The chain recombines TRBV10-2 with TRBJ1-1; D gene ambiguous. CDR1 and CDR2 from the germline V gene are WSHSY and SAAADI. The V end lost 3 bases, the J end lost 0 bases, and 8 bases lay between the germline ends. This CDR3 contains 14 residues. CDR3 coding DNA: TGCGCCAGCAGTGAAAGGGAGGTGAACACTGAAGCTTTCTTT. Protein sequence: CASSEREVNTEAFF.

V gene TRBV19 combines with J gene TRBJ1-4; weak D call: TRBD1 (5 bases). This CDR3 comprises 14 residues. Trimming cost V 2 bases and J 8 bases, with 12 bases left between them. Germline CDR1 LNHDA, CDR2 SQIVND (reference sequence). The CDR3 loop reads CASSIRRVGEKLFF. CDR3 sequence (DNA): TGTGCCAGTAGTATACGCAGGGTCGGAGAAAAACTGTTTTTT.

A few counts support this clone. The V call is TRBV5-3, the J call TRBJ2-7; D is uncertain. TRBV5-3 is marked as an open reading frame, function uncertain. The V end lost 3 bases, the J end lost 6 bases, and 13 bases lay between the germline ends. The CDR3 is 13 residues long. For the CDR3, the DNA is TGTGCCAGAAGCTGGGCGTTGTGGGCCGAGCAGTACTTC. This translates into CARSWALWAEQYF.

The chain has TRBV18 and TRBJ1-2; TRBD1 matches 7 bases. After removal of 3 bases from V and 6 bases from J, the junction contained 7 bases not matched to a gene. Germline CDR1 is KGHSH and CDR2 is LQKENI. The CDR3 totals 14 residues. The CDR3 reads CASSPQQGKDGYTF. CDR3 nucleotide sequence: TGTGCCAGCTCACCTCAACAGGGGAAAGATGGCTACACCTTC.